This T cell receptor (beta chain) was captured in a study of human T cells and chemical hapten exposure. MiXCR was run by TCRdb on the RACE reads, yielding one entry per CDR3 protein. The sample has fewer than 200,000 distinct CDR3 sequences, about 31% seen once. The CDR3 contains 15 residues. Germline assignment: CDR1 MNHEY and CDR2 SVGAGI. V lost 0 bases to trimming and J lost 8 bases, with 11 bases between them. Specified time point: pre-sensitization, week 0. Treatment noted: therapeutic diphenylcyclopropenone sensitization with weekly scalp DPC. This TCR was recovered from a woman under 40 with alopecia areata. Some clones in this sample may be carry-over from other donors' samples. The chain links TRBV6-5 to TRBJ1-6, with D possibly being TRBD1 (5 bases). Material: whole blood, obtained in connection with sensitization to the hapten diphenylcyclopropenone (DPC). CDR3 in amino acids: CASSYSRGYDSPLHF. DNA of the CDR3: TGTGCCAGCAGTTACTCCCGGGGGTATGATTCACCCCTCCACTTT.